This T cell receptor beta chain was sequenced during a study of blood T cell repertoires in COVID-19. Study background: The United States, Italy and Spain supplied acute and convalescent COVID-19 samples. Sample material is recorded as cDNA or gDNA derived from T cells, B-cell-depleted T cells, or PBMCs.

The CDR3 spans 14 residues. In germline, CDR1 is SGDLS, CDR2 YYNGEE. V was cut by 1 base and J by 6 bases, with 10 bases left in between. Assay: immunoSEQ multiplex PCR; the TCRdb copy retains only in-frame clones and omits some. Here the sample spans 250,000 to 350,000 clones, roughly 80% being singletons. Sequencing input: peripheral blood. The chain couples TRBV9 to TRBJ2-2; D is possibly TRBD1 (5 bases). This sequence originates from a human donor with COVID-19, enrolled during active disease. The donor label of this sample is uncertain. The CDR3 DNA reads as TGTGCCAGCAGCGTACTTCAGGGTGCCGGGGAGCTGTTTTTT. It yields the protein CASSVLQGAGELFF.